A selection of T cell receptor beta chains follows, all from one sample in a study of early T cells in non-severe SARS-CoV-2 infection. TCRdb reanalysed the 5' RACE reads using MiXCR and keeps one entry per CDR3 protein. The sample shows tens of thousands of distinct CDR3 sequences, 10% to 15% of them seen only once. The source was whole blood, collected at baseline. The receptors here all came from an adult who was a healthcare worker with PCR-confirmed SARS-CoV-2 infection or an uninfected control (not recorded which). Each CDR3 is given with its conserved first and last residue. A D gene is named only where the DNA matches it firmly. Size is stated for part of the rows, as once, few or many counts, or as a class when the clone is expanded.

>many|.|TRBJ1-1|TRBV12-3/TRBV12-4
TGTGCCAGCACCGGGAAGGGGACCTTGAACACTGAAGCTTTCTTT
CASTGKGTLNTEAFF
>few|.|TRBJ2-7|TRBV2
TGTGCCAGCAGTGAAACGCGAGTTTACTTC
CASSETRVYF
>few|.|TRBJ1-2|TRBV27
TGTGCCAGCCGATCTAACCAAGATGGCTACACCTTC
CASRSNQDGYTF
>few|TRBD2|TRBJ2-1|TRBV12-3/TRBV12-4
TGTGCCAGCAGGCCAGGACTAGCGGGAGTTCTTAGCAATGAGCAGTTCTTC
CASRPGLAGVLSNEQFF
>few|.|TRBJ2-7|TRBV28
TGTGCCAGTAGACAGGCCTACGAGCAGTACTTC
CASRQAYEQYF
>few|.|TRBJ2-5|TRBV28
TGTGCCAGCAGTTCCCCGGGACGCACGCAAGAGACCCAGTACTTC
CASSSPGRTQETQYF
>few|.|TRBJ2-1|TRBV3-1
TGTGCCAGCAGCCAAGAGGTGCGGCGGGCCTACAATGAGCAGTTCTTC
CASSQEVRRAYNEQFF
>few|.|TRBJ1-2|TRBV20-1
TGCAGTGCTAGACCTACCGGGACGGCCGGCGGCTACACCTTC
CSARPTGTAGGYTF
>few|.|TRBJ1-2|TRBV5-1
TGCGCCAGCAGCCTGGACGCTAACTATGGCTACACCTTC
CASSLDANYGYTF
>.|TRBD2|TRBJ2-5|TRBV6-1
TGTGCCAGCATGCTATCGGGGGGGCGCGCGACCCAGTACTTC
CASMLSGGRATQYF
>.|TRBD2|TRBJ2-1|TRBV12-3/TRBV12-4
TGTGCCAGCAGTTTAGCTAGCGGGGCCTATGAGCAGTTCTTC
CASSLASGAYEQFF
>few|.|TRBJ1-1|TRBV2
TGTGCCAGCAGTGAATGGACATTTGGCCGCTTGGACACTGAAGCTTTCTTT
CASSEWTFGRLDTEAFF
>.|TRBD1|TRBJ1-2|TRBV15
TGTGCCACCAGCAGAGATCGGAATGCAGGGGGTCACTTC
CATSRDRNAGGHF
>.|TRBD2|TRBJ2-1|TRBV27
TGTGCCAGCAGTTTTTCGGCTAGCGGGAGGATATACGGTGAGCAGTTCTTC
CASSFSASGRIYGEQFF
>few|.|TRBJ2-1|TRBV10-3
TGTGCCATCAGTGAGACAGCCCGGGAGCAGTTCTTC
CAISETAREQFF
>few|.|TRBJ2-1|TRBV20-1
TGCAGTGCTCCCCCAATCCCACAACACAATGAGCAGTTCTTC
CSAPPIPQHNEQFF
>.|TRBD1|TRBJ2-7|TRBV5-5
TGTGCCAGCAGCTCACAGGGGGGTCCCTACGAGCAGTACTTC
CASSSQGGPYEQYF
>few|.|TRBJ2-5|TRBV10-1
TGCGCCAGCAGTGACGGCCCGTCTGCAGGGGATCAAGAGACCCAGTACTTC
CASSDGPSAGDQETQYF
>.|TRBD1|TRBJ2-7|TRBV25-1
TGTGCCAGCAGTGATTCAAAATCAACCGGGACAGGGGTTTACGAGCAGTACTTC
CASSDSKSTGTGVYEQYF
>.|.|TRBJ2-2|TRBV19
TGTGCCAGTAGTATCGGAGGGGTCACCGGGGAGCTGTTTTTT
CASSIGGVTGELFF
>.|.|TRBJ1-2|TRBV5-1
TGCGCCAGCAGCTTGGACCCGAAAAGGGGTCATGGCTACACCTTC
CASSLDPKRGHGYTF
>many|.|TRBJ2-7|TRBV6-5
TGTGCCAGCTCGAAGTCCTACGAGCAGTACTTC
CASSKSYEQYF
>.|.|TRBJ1-1|TRBV18
TGTGCCAGCTCAGGATACATGAACACTGAAGCTTTCTTT
CASSGYMNTEAFF
>.|.|TRBJ2-7|TRBV29-1
TGCAGCGTAAACCAGGGAGCGAGGGGCTACGAGCAGTACTTC
CSVNQGARGYEQYF